This T cell receptor beta chain was sequenced for a study of PD-L1 blockade in urothelial cancer. The method was immunoSEQ multiplex PCR; TCRdb's version includes in-frame clones alone and lacks a portion of them. The table includes some 79,000 clones, roughly 82% detected once. Between the trimmed V and J ends, which lost 4 bases and 2 bases, there was a span of 12 bases. Germline V gene sequence: CDR1 SGHRS, CDR2 YFSETQ. The CDR3 loop spans 14 amino acids. This chain connects TRBV5-1 to TRBJ1-1, with D tentatively TRBD1 (5 bases). The sequence derives from a man between 65 and 85 years old with urothelial cancer. Sequenced material: PBMCs, taken around atezolizumab (anti-PD-L1) treatment. The CDR3 sequence is CASSAQDRNTEAFF. The CDR3 bases are TGCGCCAGCAGCGCTCAAGACAGAAACACTGAAGCTTTCTTT.